This T cell receptor (beta chain) was sequenced in a study of cytomegalovirus exposure and HLA in healthy donors. Looking at the study overall: Approximately 85 million unique TCRs from HLA-typed donors were held in an early data release. Study-wide results and caveats: In a later analysis, TCR beta V- and J-gene trimming showed a link to a missense DCLRE1C variant. Other equally common chains were less clonally expanded than HLA-associated TCR beta chains, a later analysis showed.

Trimming shortened V by 3 bases and J by 1 base, and 6 bases separated the two germline ends. The V gene's germline CDR1 is MDHEN and CDR2 SYDVKM. This CDR3 comprises 14 residues. Both 60 Vbeta primers and 13 Jbeta primers went into the PCR. TCRdb's table, derived via immunoSEQ multiplex PCR, lists solely in-frame clones and lacks some. Of about 97,000 clones detected, roughly 76% appear once; the ten largest clones hold under 4.5%. As regards this clone: The target antigen is unknown. The sample holds other DNA sequences that translate to the same CDR3.

The sequenced sample was PBMCs. This chain links TRBV28 with TRBJ2-2; D perhaps matches TRBD2 (5 bases). This TCR was sampled from a man aged 35 to 55 in good health and CMV-seronegative. The CDR3 nucleotides read TGTGCCAGCAGTTTCGCGGGGAACACCGGGGAGCTGTTTTTT. It codes for CASSFAGNTGELFF.